This is a list of T cell receptor beta chains from one sample in a study of cytomegalovirus exposure and HLA in healthy donors. The assay was immunoSEQ multiplex PCR, and TCRdb's table has in-frame clones only and misses some. The data hold more than 110,000 clones, with about three quarters observed a single time. The sequenced sample consisted of PBMCs. The receptors originated from a man aged 35 to 55 in good health and CMV-seropositive. Each CDR3 is given with its conserved first and last residue. D genes are given only for firm matches. Clone size is shown for a subset of rows, as once, few, many or a class of expanded clone.

>-|-|TRBJ1-1|TRBV9
TGTGCCAGCAGCGGAAGCATACCGAACACTGAAGCTTTCTTT
CASSGSIPNTEAFF
>TRBD1|-|TRBJ2-3|TRBV28
TGTGCCAGCAGTTCGGACGACAGGGAGACAGATACGCAGTATTTT
CASSSDDRETDTQYF
>TRBD2|-|TRBJ2-5|TRBV7-8
TGTGCCAGCAGCCCCGGACTAGCGGGGAGGGAGACCCAGTACTTC
CASSPGLAGRETQYF
>TRBD2|-|TRBJ2-7|TRBV27
TGTGCCAGCAGTTCGACTAGCGGGAGCCAATACGAGCAGTACTTC
CASSSTSGSQYEQYF
>TRBD1|-|TRBJ2-7|TRBV5-6
TGTGCCAGCAGCTTGATACAGGGGTCCGGCGAGCAGTACTTC
CASSLIQGSGEQYF
>-|-|TRBJ1-1|TRBV5-1
TGCGCCAGCAGCTTGGTCGCGGGGAACACTGAAGCTTTCTTT
CASSLVAGNTEAFF
>TRBD1|-|TRBJ2-7|TRBV4-1
TGCGCCAGCAGCCAAGGCCTGGGACAGCACTACGAGCAGTACTTC
CASSQGLGQHYEQYF
>TRBD1|-|TRBJ1-2|TRBV29-1
TGCAGCATCCCCCGGGACAGGGAAAACTATGGCTACACCTTC
CSIPRDRENYGYTF
>TRBD1|-|TRBJ1-2|TRBV5-4
TGTGCCAGCAGCTGGGACAGCATGGGATCTAACTATGGCTACACCTTC
CASSWDSMGSNYGYTF
>TRBD1|-|TRBJ1-1|TRBV6-1
TGTGCCAGCAGTGAACCCGGCAGGGGGCAGGCTGAAGCTTTCTTT
CASSEPGRGQAEAFF
>TRBD2|few|TRBJ2-7|TRBV7-2
TGTGCCAGCAGCCCGCCGAGTCTAGCGGGCCTACCCTCCTACGAGCAGTACTTC
CASSPPSLAGLPSYEQYF
>TRBD2|-|TRBJ2-2|TRBV19
TGTGCCAGTATTGCGGGAGGGGCTAGCGGGGAGCTGTTTTTT
CASIAGGASGELFF
>TRBD1|once|TRBJ1-2|TRBV7-2
TGTGCCAGCAGCTTAGCGGCAGGGGGCAGCTATGGCTACACCTTC
CASSLAAGGSYGYTF
>-|-|TRBJ1-3|TRBV4-2
TGTGCCAGCAGCCAAGATTTCGGCCGGACATCCTCTGGAAACACCATATATTTT
CASSQDFGRTSSGNTIYF
>-|-|TRBJ1-1|TRBV11-3
TGTGCCAGCAGCTTAGGTATCGTGAACACTGAAGCTTTCTTT
CASSLGIVNTEAFF
>-|-|TRBJ1-1|TRBV9
TGTGCCAGCAGCGTAGGGGGCCGGGACACAGAGGCATGGGGCACTGAAGCTTTCTTT
CASSVGGRDTEAWGTEAFF
>TRBD1|-|TRBJ2-7|TRBV7-2
TGTGCCAGCAGCCCCTGGTTGGGACAGGGCGGCCACGAGCAGTACTTC
CASSPWLGQGGHEQYF
>-|-|TRBJ1-3|TRBV7-2
TGTGCCAGCAGCTTAGCGACAGGCGTCTCTGGAAACACCATATATTTT
CASSLATGVSGNTIYF
>-|-|TRBJ2-1|TRBV18
TGTGCCAGCTCACCACCGCAGGGGAATGAGCAGTTCTTC
CASSPPQGNEQFF
>-|-|TRBJ1-2|TRBV7-9
TGTGCCAGCAGCCCGCGAGGGCACATCAACTATGGCTACACCTTC
CASSPRGHINYGYTF
>TRBD1|-|TRBJ2-7|TRBV7-8
TGTGCCAGCAGCGAAGCGCGTTTTACAGGGGGTCTGGGCGAGCAGTACTTC
CASSEARFTGGLGEQYF
>-|-|TRBJ1-6|TRBV6-5
TGTGCCAGCAGTTCCCCCAAAGATTACACCCTCCACTTT
CASSSPKDYTLHF
>-|-|TRBJ2-7|TRBV2
TGTGCCAGAAGCGGCCCCGGAGGGCACGAGCAGTACTTC
CARSGPGGHEQYF
>TRBD1|-|TRBJ1-2|TRBV5-1
TGCGCCAGCAGCCAAACAGGGGGAGTTTACTATGGCTACACCTTC
CASSQTGGVYYGYTF
>-|-|TRBJ2-7|TRBV29-1
TGCAGCGTTGCAGGGACGGGAGTAGCCTACGAGCAGTACTTC
CSVAGTGVAYEQYF
>TRBD1|-|TRBJ2-7|TRBV19
TGTGCCAGTAGCCTCGGACAGGGGATGGGTTACGAGCAGTACTTC
CASSLGQGMGYEQYF
>-|-|TRBJ2-1|TRBV27
TGTGCCAGCAGTTTATATAGCGGACCCTACAATGAGCAGTTCTTC
CASSLYSGPYNEQFF
>TRBD1|once|TRBJ2-3|TRBV29-1
TGCAGCGTTTTACCAGGGGGACGCACAGATACGCAGTATTTT
CSVLPGGRTDTQYF
>-|-|TRBJ2-1|TRBV25-1
TGTGCCACCCACGAACCGGCAGGGGTGATGCTCTTC
CATHEPAGVMLF
>-|once|TRBJ1-1|TRBV29-1
TGCAGCGTCACCATAGGGGTGAGCACTGAAGCTTTCTTT
CSVTIGVSTEAFF
>-|-|TRBJ2-7|TRBV6-5
TGTGCCAGCTCCCGGGACAACACCTACGAGCAGTACTTC
CASSRDNTYEQYF
>-|many|TRBJ1-3|TRBV7-9
TGTGCCAGCAGCTTAGGAGTTCAAGGAAACACCATATATTTT
CASSLGVQGNTIYF
>TRBD1|-|TRBJ2-7|TRBV11-3
TGTGCCAGCAGCCATGGGACCGATTGGCAGGGGGCCAGCGAGCAGTACTTC
CASSHGTDWQGASEQYF
>-|-|TRBJ1-1|TRBV27
TGTGCCAGCAGTTTAGGCGGTTTGAACACTGAAGCTTTCTTT
CASSLGGLNTEAFF
>TRBD2|-|TRBJ2-7|TRBV11-2
TGTGCCAGCTTCGGGACTAGCGGGGGGCCGTCCTACGAGCAGTACTTC
CASFGTSGGPSYEQYF
>TRBD2|once|TRBJ2-1|TRBV12-5
TGTGCTAGTGGTTTCTTAAATCTAGCGGGAGCGACTAGCTCCTACAATGAGCAGTTCTTC
CASGFLNLAGATSSYNEQFF
>TRBD1|-|TRBJ1-3|TRBV2
TGTGCCAGCAGTGAAGCGAGTGAACAGGGGAGGAACACCATATATTTT
CASSEASEQGRNTIYF
>-|-|TRBJ1-2|TRBV4-2
TGTGCCAGCAGCCAAGTGGAGGGCAACTATGGCTACACCTTC
CASSQVEGNYGYTF
>-|-|TRBJ1-5|TRBV6-5
TGTGCCAGCAGTTACTCGGGTACGGGGAGGAATCAGCCCCAGCATTTT
CASSYSGTGRNQPQHF
>TRBD1|-|TRBJ1-2|TRBV4-1
TGCGCCAGCAGTGAGACAGGGGGTGGTGGCTATGGCTACACCTTC
CASSETGGGGYGYTF
>-|-|TRBJ2-3|TRBV7-9
TGTGCCAGCAGCCCCCCGGAGACGGATACGCAGTATTTT
CASSPPETDTQYF
>-|-|TRBJ2-3|TRBV28
TGTGCCAGCAGCACTCCTAGCGTTGATACGCAGTATTTT
CASSTPSVDTQYF
>-|-|TRBJ1-2|TRBV19
TGTGCCAGTAGTAACAGCAGGTCAACCCTCTATGGCTACACCTTC
CASSNSRSTLYGYTF
>TRBD1|many|TRBJ1-1|TRBV19
TGTGCCAGTAGTACTCCGGGACAGGCGGCTACTGAAGCTTTCTTT
CASSTPGQAATEAFF
>TRBD1|-|TRBJ1-1|TRBV7-8
TGTGCCAGCAGAAACCAGGGGGGGAACACTGAAGCTTTCTTT
CASRNQGGNTEAFF
>-|-|TRBJ2-3|TRBV29-1
TGCAGCGTTGAGGGGGCCACTGTAGATACGCAGTATTTT
CSVEGATVDTQYF
>TRBD1|-|TRBJ2-7|TRBV11-2
TGTGCCAGCAGCCTACAGGGGGGCCCCTACGAGCAGTACTTC
CASSLQGGPYEQYF
>-|-|TRBJ2-3|TRBV28
TGTGCCAGCAGTCGGTTTGTGGGGCGCCCTCCTAGCACAGATACGCAGTATTTT
CASSRFVGRPPSTDTQYF
>TRBD2|-|TRBJ2-1|TRBV15
TGTGTCACCAGCAGTTACCCTCGGGGGGGCTACAATGAGCAGTTCTTC
CVTSSYPRGGYNEQFF
>TRBD1|-|TRBJ1-5|TRBV19
TGTGCCAGTGGACAGGGGAATCAGCCCCAGCATTTT
CASGQGNQPQHF
>-|-|TRBJ2-3|TRBV6-1
TGTGCCAGCAGTCGCACAGGGTTAGATACGCAGTATTTT
CASSRTGLDTQYF
>-|few|TRBJ1-5|TRBV6-1
TGTGCCAGCAGTCCACGGGACATCAATCAGCCCCAGCATTTT
CASSPRDINQPQHF
>TRBD1|-|TRBJ2-2|TRBV5-1
TGCGCCAGCAGCTTGGACGGACAGGGGTCGGTCGGGGAGCTGTTTTTT
CASSLDGQGSVGELFF